The 9 T cell receptor beta chains below come from one sample, sequenced in a study of molecular identifiers for immune sequencing clone quantification. TCRdb analysed the PCR reads with MiXCR anew, one entry per CDR3 protein. The sample has roughly 630,000 distinct CDR3 sequences, roughly 23% seen once. Sequenced: naive CD8+ T cells from blood, with Jurkat cell RNA spiked in. Subset of the sample: FACS-sorted CD8+CD4-CCR7+CD45RA+ naive T cells. The receptors shown here come from a human donor in good health. Some libraries in this study had Jurkat cell RNA spiked in.

This clonotype was recorded many times. The chain uses TRBV6-2 or TRBV6-3 and TRBJ2-7; no definite D call. Trimming removed 2 bases from V and 6 bases from J, with 5 bases in between. This CDR3 is 11 amino acids long. From germline, CDR1 is MNHEY and CDR2 SVGEGT. In DNA form, the CDR3 reads TGTGCCAGCAGTTACGTGAGCGAGCAGTACTTC. The encoded protein is CASSYVSEQYF.

This clonotype was picked up many times. The rearrangement links TRBV29-1 to TRBJ1-1; D uncertain. The CDR3 consists of 12 residues. The germline V gene has CDR1 SQVTM and CDR2 ANQGSEA. V was cut by 3 bases and J by 5 bases, with 10 bases left in between. The CDR3: CSVEVINTEAFF. Here the CDR3 DNA reads TGCAGCGTTGAGGTAATTAATACTGAAGCTTTCTTT.

In the case of this clonotype: One end of the junction does not line up with germline, which may come from a read error. This rearrangement joins TRBV5-6 to TRBJ2-3, with 10 bases matching TRBD2. Looked up from germline, CDR1 is SGHDT and CDR2 is YYEEEE. The CDR3 is 15 amino acids. CDR3 sequence (DNA): TGTGCCAGCGGCTTGGGGTCTAGCGGGAGAGATACGCAGTATTTC. Residues: CASGLGSSGRDTQYF.

This clonotype was counted many times. CDR3 sequence reads: CAWSVSGRSEETQYF. The CDR3, as DNA: TGTGCCTGGAGTGTAAGTGGACGGTCTGAAGAGACCCAGTACTTC. The V call is TRBV30, the J call TRBJ2-5; D gene ambiguous. Germline V CDR1 and CDR2: GTSNPN, SVGIG (reference sequence). CDR3 length equals 15 residues. With 0 bases removed from V and 3 bases from J, the gap between germline ends came to 14 bases.

This clonotype was picked up many times. The gene calls are TRBV19 and TRBJ2-3, with D perhaps TRBD2 (6 bases). Trimming took off 7 bases at V and 7 bases at J, with 15 bases between the two ends. Germline values: CDR1 LNHDA, CDR2 SQIVND (reference sequence). The CDR3 has 13 residues. The CDR3 sequence: CASTLPGGHTQYF. DNA for the CDR3: TGTGCCAGTACCCTCCCCGGGGGACATACGCAGTATTTT.

This clonotype was seen a few times. V and J are TRBV15 and TRBJ2-3, with a weak D call TRBD1 (6 bases). The V gene lost 0 bases and the J gene lost 1 base, with 14 bases spanning the gap. The CDR3 is 17 residues long. CDR1 is LNHNV, CDR2 YYDKDF, per germline (reference sequence). CDR3 loop: CATSRDLWAGGTDTQYF. DNA of the CDR3: TGTGCCACCAGCAGAGATCTTTGGGCAGGGGGCACAGATACGCAGTATTTT. Full variable domain (missing parts from reference TRBV15 and TRBJ2-3): DAMVIQNPRYQVTQFGKPVTLSCSQTLNHNVMYWYQQKSSQAPKLLFHYYDKDFNNEADTPDNFQSRRPNTSFCFLDIRSPGLGDTAMYLCATSRDLWAGGTDTQYFGPGTRLTVL.

On this clonotype: A read error may account for a junction end that differs from germline. This sequence joins TRBV5-1 and TRBJ1-1; TRBD1 is a possible D gene (5 bases). Per germline, CDR1 SGHRS and CDR2 YFSETQ. The CDR3 runs to 14 residues. Here the CDR3 DNA reads TGCGCCAGCAGCTTGGAGGGGATGATCACTGAAGCTCTCTTT. The encoded protein is CASSLEGMITEALF.

Notes on this clonotype: A junction end diverges from the germline sequence, so it may reflect a read error. The chain employs TRBV24-1 and TRBJ2-1, with TRBD2 matching over 10 bases. CDR3 length: 17 residues. Germline CDR1 KGHDR, CDR2 SFDVKD. The chain's CDR3 is CATCDFTSGNVNGEQFF. Here the CDR3 DNA reads TGTGCCACCTGTGATTTCACTAGCGGGAATGTGAATGGGGAGCAGTTCTTC.

This clonotype was found many times. The chain uses TRBV27 and TRBJ2-5; D is possibly TRBD1 (6 bases). Trimming shortened V by 5 bases and J by 1 base, and 14 bases separated the two germline ends. CDR3 length: 15 residues. The germline V gene encodes CDR1 MNHEY and CDR2 SMNVEV (reference sequence). The CDR3 is CASSPSSTGQETQYF. CDR3 sequence (DNA): TGTGCCAGCAGTCCCTCCTCGACAGGCCAAGAGACCCAGTACTTC.